This paragraph reports one T cell receptor beta chain. Sequenced by immunoSEQ multiplex PCR; TCRdb stores in-frame clones only, minus some. The repertoire holds 150,000 to 200,000 clones, with about nine tenths as singletons. This CDR3 comprises 15 residues. The germline V gene encodes CDR1 ENHRY and CDR2 SYGVKD. V lost 4 bases to trimming and J lost 4 bases; unmatched junction nucleotides: 5. These data originate in a study of lymphopenia after photon versus proton radiotherapy. This sequence was found in a man over 45 with gastric cancer. The chain employs TRBV10-3 and TRBJ2-7; 12 bases align to TRBD1. The input for sequencing was peripheral blood, taken from a patient treated with photon-based radiotherapy. CDR3 DNA sequence: TGTGCCATCAGTGCAGGGACAGGGGGCGGTTACGAGCAGTACTTC. It is translated as CAISAGTGGGYEQYF.